The present entry profiles one T cell receptor beta chain with its context. The sample belongs to a study of blood T cell repertoires in COVID-19. The overall study: Researchers got acute and convalescent COVID-19 samples from the United States, Italy and Spain.

Here immunoSEQ multiplex PCR was the method, and the copy in TCRdb shows in-frame clones only, minus some. The table shows roughly 200,000 clones, with 94% occurring only once. Germline loops: CDR1 KGHSH, CDR2 LQKENI. The CDR3 contains 15 residues. Trimming stripped 6 bases from V and 3 bases from J, with 17 bases between. The V and J genes are TRBV18 and TRBJ1-2, with no clear D. Sequencing was performed on peripheral blood. The sequence was collected from a man aged 25 to 40 with COVID-19, enrolled during active disease. DNA for the CDR3: TGTGCCAGCTCGCCCTCCGCCGGCAGCGACTATGGCTACACCTTC. Protein sequence: CASSPSAGSDYGYTF.